Below are 20 T cell receptor beta chains sequenced from a single sample in a study of response to subunit inactivated influenza vaccine. Each CDR3 protein is one row after TCRdb ran MiXCR on the RT-PCR reads. The sample consists of approximately 500,000 distinct CDR3 sequences, approximately 13% of them appearing once. Sequences were derived from PBMCs from blood, sampled roughly 48 days after vaccination. All receptors derive from a man aged 45 to 65 who received an inactivated influenza vaccine.

The rearrangement uses TRBV6-5 and TRBJ2-3, with a tentative D call TRBD2 (5 bases). This CDR3 spans 18 amino acids. CDR1 is MNHEY, CDR2 SVGAGI, per germline. V lost 2 bases and J lost 1, with 19 bases in between. The CDR3: CASSYPRVSGYGTDTQYF. CDR3 DNA sequence: TGTGCCAGCAGTTACCCGAGGGTGTCGGGTTACGGCACAGATACGCAGTATTTT.

V gene TRBV20-1 combines with J gene TRBJ2-1; D could derive from TRBD1 or TRBD2 (6 bases each). The germline V and J ends were trimmed by 3 bases and 0 bases, with 9 bases remaining between them. Germline-derived CDR1 and CDR2 are DFQATT and SNEGSKA (reference sequence). The CDR3 runs 14 residues. CDR3 amino acids: CSARRGASYNEQFF. The CDR3 region has the DNA TGCAGTGCTAGGAGGGGGGCCTCCTACAATGAGCAGTTCTTC.

There are a few counts of this clonotype. This rearrangement joins TRBV4-2 to TRBJ2-2; 8 positions match TRBD1. This CDR3 comprises 15 residues. V lost 6 bases, J lost 6 bases, and 9 bases stayed unmatched. The V gene's germline CDR1 is LGHNA and CDR2 YNFKEQ. CDR3 bases: TGTGCCAGCAGAAGAGGACAGGGAATTGCCGGGGAGCTGTTTTTT. Translating gives CASRRGQGIAGELFF.

This rearrangement joins TRBV2 to TRBJ2-5, with D unclear. The length of the CDR3 is 13 residues. The ends were cut back, 11 bases at V and 4 bases at J, with 17 bases in the middle. Germline V CDR1 and CDR2: SNHLY, FYNNEI. The chain's CDR3 is CAGTGGGGETQYF. CDR3 nucleotide sequence: TGTGCCGGCACGGGTGGCGGCGGAGAGACCCAGTACTTC. Based on the CDR3 plus reference TRBV2 and TRBJ2-5, the full variable domain is EPEVTQTPSHQVTQMGQEVILRCVPISNHLYFYWYRQILGQKVEFLVSFYNNEISEKSEIFDDQFSVERPDGSNFTLKIRSTKLEDSAMYFCAGTGGGGETQYFGPGTRLLVL.

This clonotype was counted only a few times. J is TRBJ2-1 and V is TRBV29-1; TRBD2 agrees at 11 bases. CDR3 length: 15 amino acids. Germline-derived CDR1 and CDR2 are SQVTM and ANQGSEA. Trimming took 6 bases from V and 3 from J; bases not matched to a gene: 7. The CDR3 here is CSVRALAGGYNEQFF. The CDR3 DNA sequence: TGCAGCGTGAGGGCTCTAGCGGGAGGCTACAATGAGCAGTTCTTC.

This clonotype was seen ten or more times. The rearrangement joins TRBV20-1 to TRBJ1-1, with D uncertain. Trimming took off 0 bases at V and 4 bases at J, with 12 bases between the two ends. Per the germline V gene, CDR1 is DFQATT and CDR2 is SNEGSKA (reference sequence). The CDR3 length is 14 residues. This CDR3 is CSARDPAVGTEAFF. CDR3 bases: TGCAGTGCTAGAGATCCCGCGGTGGGCACTGAAGCTTTCTTT.

This sequence joins TRBV7-2 and TRBJ1-4; TRBD1 aligns across 8 bases. V lost 5 bases and J lost 5; bases outside the gene matches: 7. The CDR3 loop spans 15 amino acids. Germline-derived CDR1 and CDR2 are SGHTA and FQGNSA. For the CDR3, the DNA is TGTGCCAGCAGCCCTAGGACAGGGCCCAATGAAAAACTGTTTTTT. This encodes CASSPRTGPNEKLFF. Full variable domain (remainder filled in from reference TRBV7-2 and TRBJ1-4): GAGVSQSPSNKVTEKGKDVELRCDPISGHTALYWYRQSLGQGLEFLIYFQGNSAPDKSGLPSDRFSAERTGGSVSTLTIQRTQQEDSAVYLCASSPRTGPNEKLFFGSGTQLSVL.

This clonotype came up a few times. The genes are TRBV6-5 and TRBJ2-2; unclear D gene. The length of the CDR3 is 15 residues. Germline lookup yields CDR1 MNHEY and CDR2 SVGAGI. Trimming pared 2 bases from V and 4 bases from J, leaving 11 bases between. The DNA of the CDR3 is TGTGCCAGCAGTTACGGTTGGCAGTCCACCGGGGAGCTGTTTTTT. Protein sequence: CASSYGWQSTGELFF.

This clonotype was counted a few times. This sequence joins TRBV7-2 and TRBJ1-2; D is possibly TRBD1 (5 bases). This CDR3 contains 16 residues. The V end lost 4 bases, the J end lost 1 base, and 16 bases lay between the germline ends. Germline values: CDR1 SGHTA, CDR2 FQGNSA. The DNA of the CDR3 is TGTGCCAGCAGCTCCAGGGAGGAACAGAGTAACTATGGCTACACCTTC. This sequence encodes CASSSREEQSNYGYTF. The complete variable domain, with remaining parts taken from reference TRBV7-2 and TRBJ1-2, reads GAGVSQSPSNKVTEKGKDVELRCDPISGHTALYWYRQSLGQGLEFLIYFQGNSAPDKSGLPSDRFSAERTGGSVSTLTIQRTQQEDSAVYLCASSSREEQSNYGYTFGSGTRLTVV.

The chain links TRBV3-1 to TRBJ1-2, with TRBD1 identical over 7 bases. From germline, CDR1 is LGHDT and CDR2 YNNKEL (reference sequence). This CDR3 has 19 amino acids. V was clipped by 0 bases and J by 3 bases; unmatched bases: 16. CDR3 protein: CASSQDQGGGLVADYGYTF. CDR3 nucleotides: TGTGCCAGCAGCCAAGATCAGGGGGGTGGCCTTGTGGCGGACTATGGCTACACCTTC.

This clonotype was observed many times. The rearrangement uses TRBV6-1 and TRBJ2-2; the D gene is possibly TRBD1 (6 bases). This CDR3 has 14 residues. V was shortened by 6 bases and J by 3 bases, with 11 bases between the two germline ends. From germline, CDR1 is MNHNS and CDR2 SASEGT. The CDR3, as DNA: TGTGCCAGCAGCACAGGGATCTACACCGGGGAGCTGTTTTTT. This codes for CASSTGIYTGELFF.

This chain uses TRBV7-2 with TRBJ2-5, with a tentative D call TRBD2 (5 bases). CDR1 and CDR2 from the germline V gene are SGHTA and FQGNSA. The CDR3 contains 13 residues. Trimming left V 5 bases short and J 7 bases short, with 14 bases between. This chain's CDR3 is CASSADLAGTQYF. The CDR3 bases are TGTGCCAGCAGCGCGGACTTGGCAGGGACCCAGTACTTC.

This clonotype has at least ten counts. The V gene is TRBV29-1, the J gene TRBJ2-2; TRBD2 matches 10 bases. The V gene's germline CDR1 is SQVTM and CDR2 ANQGSEA. The trim removed 6 bases at V and 1 base at J, leaving 8 bases unmatched. CDR3 length: 16 residues. The CDR3 DNA reads as TGCAGCGTAACTACATGGACTAGCGGGAACACCGGGGAGCTGTTTTTT. Translated, it gives CSVTTWTSGNTGELFF.

This clonotype has only a few counts. This rearrangement joins TRBV20-1 to TRBJ1-2; 7 bases are shared with TRBD1. J lost 1 base, V lost 7 bases, and 9 bases had no gene match. This CDR3 region has 14 residues. The germline V gene encodes CDR1 DFQATT and CDR2 SNEGSKA (reference sequence). The CDR3 nucleotides are TGCAGTGTTTTGGGGACAGCTCATAACTATGGCTACACCTTC. Its translation is CSVLGTAHNYGYTF.

The genes are TRBV12-3 or TRBV12-4 and TRBJ1-5; tentatively, D is TRBD1 (6 bases). CDR3 length: 16 amino acids. The V gene lost 1 base and the J gene lost 1 base, with 11 bases spanning the gap. The CDR3 is CASSLEGVLSNQPQHF. The DNA of the CDR3 is TGTGCCAGCAGTTTAGAGGGGGTTCTCAGCAATCAGCCCCAGCATTTT.

This clonotype has more than one count but fewer than ten. At one boundary the junction diverges from the germline segment, which might be a read error. This chain links TRBV4-3 with TRBJ2-1; 7 bases line up with TRBD2. Germline assignment: CDR1 LGHNA and CDR2 YSLEER. CDR3 length equals 16 residues. The CDR3 loop is CASSQGGATEYNEQFF. The CDR3 DNA is TGCGCCAGCAGCCAGGGAGGGGCGACAGAATACAATGAACAGTTCTTC.

This clonotype was found many times. The V gene is TRBV20-1, the J gene TRBJ2-7; 12 bases fit TRBD1. V shed 6 bases and J 4 bases; nucleotides not matched to a gene: 7. The CDR3 is 14 amino acids. Germline V lookup: CDR1 DFQATT, CDR2 SNEGSKA (reference sequence). Here the CDR3 DNA reads TGCAGTGCGGAAAGGGACAGGGGGCGGTACGAGCAGTACTTC. Protein: CSAERDRGRYEQYF.

The chain couples TRBV9 to TRBJ1-2; D is possibly TRBD1 (6 bases). The CDR3 loop spans 18 amino acids. V lost 3 bases, J lost 4 bases, and 25 bases lay in between. Germline V gene sequence: CDR1 SGDLS, CDR2 YYNGEE. The CDR3 loop is CASSGERPGTRTLYGYTF. For the CDR3, the DNA is TGTGCCAGCAGCGGTGAGCGCCCCGGGACAAGGACCCTCTATGGCTACACCTTC.

The chain links TRBV15 to TRBJ2-1, with D possibly matching TRBD2 (7 bases). With 6 bases removed from V and 7 bases from J, the gap between germline ends came to 19 bases. CDR1 LNHNV and CDR2 YYDKDF come from the germline V gene (reference sequence). The CDR3 is 15 residues long. CDR3 nucleotides: TGTGCCACCAGAACTCCCTGGGGGGGCTTGAATGAGCAGTTCTTC. Encoded protein: CATRTPWGGLNEQFF.

The chain employs TRBV6-2 or TRBV6-3 and TRBJ2-1, with 8 bases aligning to TRBD1. V was clipped by 3 bases and J by 2 bases; unmatched bases: 6. CDR1 and CDR2 (germline): MNHEY, SVGEGT. The CDR3 runs 16 residues. The CDR3 spells CASSYSMDRAYNEQFF. CDR3 DNA sequence: TGTGCCAGCAGTTATTCGATGGACAGGGCCTACAATGAGCAGTTCTTC.